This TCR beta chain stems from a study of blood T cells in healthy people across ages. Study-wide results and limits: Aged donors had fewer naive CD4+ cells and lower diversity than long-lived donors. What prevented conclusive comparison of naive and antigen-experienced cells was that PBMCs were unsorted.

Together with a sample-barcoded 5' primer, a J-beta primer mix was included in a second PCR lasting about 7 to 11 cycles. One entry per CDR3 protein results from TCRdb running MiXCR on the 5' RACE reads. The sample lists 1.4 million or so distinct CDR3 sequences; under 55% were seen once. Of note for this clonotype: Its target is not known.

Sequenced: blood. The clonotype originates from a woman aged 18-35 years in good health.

CDR3 amino acids: CASSRRGHLSGRMYNEQFF. The CDR3 nucleotides read TGTGCCAGCAGCCGACGTGGACACCTTAGCGGGCGGATGTACAATGAGCAGTTCTTC. The rearrangement uses TRBV11-2 and TRBJ2-1, with 7 bases lining up with TRBD2. The trim removed 5 bases at V and 4 bases at J, leaving 20 bases unmatched. The CDR3 extends over 19 amino acids. CDR1 and CDR2 (germline): SGHAT, FQNNGV.